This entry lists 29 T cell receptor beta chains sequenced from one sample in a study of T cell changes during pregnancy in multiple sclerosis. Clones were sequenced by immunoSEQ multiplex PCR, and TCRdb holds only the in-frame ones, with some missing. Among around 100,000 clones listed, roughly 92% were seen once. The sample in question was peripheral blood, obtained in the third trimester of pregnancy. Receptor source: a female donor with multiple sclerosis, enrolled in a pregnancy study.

As DNA, the CDR3 is TGTGCCAGCAGTTTAACAGGGAACACCGGGGAGCTGTTTTTT. It yields the protein CASSLTGNTGELFF. The chain combines TRBV27 with TRBJ2-2, with D possibly matching TRBD1 (5 bases). V lost 2 bases, J lost 1 base, and 5 bases lay in between. Germline V gene sequence: CDR1 MNHEY, CDR2 SMNVEV (reference sequence). The CDR3 has 14 residues.

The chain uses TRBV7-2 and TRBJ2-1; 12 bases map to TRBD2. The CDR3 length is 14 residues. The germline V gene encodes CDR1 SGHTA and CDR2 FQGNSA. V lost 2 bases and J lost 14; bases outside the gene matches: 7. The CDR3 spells CASSLRLAGEEKFF. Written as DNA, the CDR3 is TGTGCCAGCAGCTTACGACTAGCGGGAGAGGAAAAGTTCTTC.

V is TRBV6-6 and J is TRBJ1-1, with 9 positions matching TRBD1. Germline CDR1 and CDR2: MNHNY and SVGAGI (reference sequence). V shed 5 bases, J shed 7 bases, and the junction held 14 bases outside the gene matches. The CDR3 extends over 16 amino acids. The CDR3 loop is CASSLSPGQGFGEAFF. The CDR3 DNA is TGTGCCAGCAGTCTTAGCCCCGGACAGGGGTTTGGTGAAGCTTTCTTT.

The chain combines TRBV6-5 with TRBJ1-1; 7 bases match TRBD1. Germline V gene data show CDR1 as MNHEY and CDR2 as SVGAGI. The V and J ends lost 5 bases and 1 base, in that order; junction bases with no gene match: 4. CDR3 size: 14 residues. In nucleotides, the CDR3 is TGTGCCAGCAGTACTCGACAGGGGAACACTGAAGCTTTCTTT. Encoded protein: CASSTRQGNTEAFF.

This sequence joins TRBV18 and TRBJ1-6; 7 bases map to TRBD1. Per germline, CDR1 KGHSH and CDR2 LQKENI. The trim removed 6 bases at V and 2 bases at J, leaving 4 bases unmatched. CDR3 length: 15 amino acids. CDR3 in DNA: TGTGCCAGCTCGCCTGGGACAGCCTATAATTCACCCCTCCACTTT. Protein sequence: CASSPGTAYNSPLHF.

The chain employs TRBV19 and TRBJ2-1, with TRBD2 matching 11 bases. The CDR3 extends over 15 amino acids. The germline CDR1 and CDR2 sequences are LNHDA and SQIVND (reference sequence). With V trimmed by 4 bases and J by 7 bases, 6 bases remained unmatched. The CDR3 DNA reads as TGTGCCAGTAGTAGTAGCGGGGGGGTGATAAATGAGCAGTTCTTC. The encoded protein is CASSSSGGVINEQFF.

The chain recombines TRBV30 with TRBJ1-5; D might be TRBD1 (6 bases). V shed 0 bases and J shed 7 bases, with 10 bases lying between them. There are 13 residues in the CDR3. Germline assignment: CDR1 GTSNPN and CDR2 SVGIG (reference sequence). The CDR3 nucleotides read TGTGCCTGGAGTGTACAGGGTTTACAGCCCCAGCATTTT. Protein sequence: CAWSVQGLQPQHF.

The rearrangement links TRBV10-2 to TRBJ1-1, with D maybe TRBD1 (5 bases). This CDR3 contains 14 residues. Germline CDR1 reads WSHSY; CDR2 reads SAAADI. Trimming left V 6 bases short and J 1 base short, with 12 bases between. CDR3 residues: CASRETVTNTEAFF. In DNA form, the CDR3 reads TGCGCCAGCAGGGAGACAGTTACGAACACTGAAGCTTTCTTT.

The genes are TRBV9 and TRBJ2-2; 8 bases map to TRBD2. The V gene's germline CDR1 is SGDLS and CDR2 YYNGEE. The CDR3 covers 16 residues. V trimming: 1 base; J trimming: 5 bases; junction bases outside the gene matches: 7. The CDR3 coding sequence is TGTGCCAGCAGCGTACCCATTAGCGGGGTTACCGGGGAGCTGTTTTTT. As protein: CASSVPISGVTGELFF.

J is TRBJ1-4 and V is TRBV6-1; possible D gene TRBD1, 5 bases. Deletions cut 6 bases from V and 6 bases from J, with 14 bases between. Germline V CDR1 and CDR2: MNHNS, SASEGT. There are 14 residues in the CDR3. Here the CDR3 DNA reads TGTGCCAGCAGATCAGGGACGGGAGATGAAAAACTGTTTTTT. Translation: CASRSGTGDEKLFF.

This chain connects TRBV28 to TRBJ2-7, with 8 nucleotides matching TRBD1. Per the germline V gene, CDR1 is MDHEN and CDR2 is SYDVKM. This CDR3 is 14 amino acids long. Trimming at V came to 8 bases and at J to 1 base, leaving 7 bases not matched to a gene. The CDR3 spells CASALTGASYEQYF. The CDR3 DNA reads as TGTGCCAGCGCACTGACAGGGGCATCCTACGAGCAGTACTTC.

CDR3 sequence (DNA): TGCGCCAGCAGCTTGGGACTAGCGGGGAACCAAGAGACCCAGTACTTC. This sequence encodes CASSLGLAGNQETQYF. The rearrangement uses TRBV5-1 and TRBJ2-5; 11 nucleotides line up with TRBD2. Unmatched junction bases numbered 1, after V lost 0 bases and J lost 0 bases. CDR1 is SGHRS, CDR2 YFSETQ, per germline. The CDR3 sequence is 16 residues long. Full variable domain (rest looked up from reference TRBV5-1 and TRBJ2-5): KAGVTQTPRYLIKTRGQQVTLSCSPISGHRSVSWYQQTPGQGLQFLFEYFSETQRNKGNFPGRFSGRQFSNSRSEMNVSTLELGDSALYLCASSLGLAGNQETQYFGPGTRLLVL.

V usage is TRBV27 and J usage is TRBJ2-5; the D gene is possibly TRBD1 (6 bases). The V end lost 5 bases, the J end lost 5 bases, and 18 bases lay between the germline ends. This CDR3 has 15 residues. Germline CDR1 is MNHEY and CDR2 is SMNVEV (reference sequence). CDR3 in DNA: TGTGCCAGCAGTACCGACAGGCAGGCCAGGGAGACCCAGTACTTC. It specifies CASSTDRQARETQYF.

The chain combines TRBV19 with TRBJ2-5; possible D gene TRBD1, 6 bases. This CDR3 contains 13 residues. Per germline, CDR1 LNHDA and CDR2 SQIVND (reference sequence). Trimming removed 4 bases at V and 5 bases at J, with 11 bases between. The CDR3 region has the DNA TGTGCCAGTAGTACCCCAGGGGCGGAGACCCAGTACTTC. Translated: CASSTPGAETQYF.

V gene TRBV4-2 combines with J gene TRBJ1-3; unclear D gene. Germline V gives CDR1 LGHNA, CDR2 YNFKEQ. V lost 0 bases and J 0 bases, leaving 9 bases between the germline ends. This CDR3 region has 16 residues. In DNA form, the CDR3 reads TGTGCCAGCAGCCAAGATATGAGTAGCTCTGGAAACACCATATATTTT. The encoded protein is CASSQDMSSSGNTIYF.

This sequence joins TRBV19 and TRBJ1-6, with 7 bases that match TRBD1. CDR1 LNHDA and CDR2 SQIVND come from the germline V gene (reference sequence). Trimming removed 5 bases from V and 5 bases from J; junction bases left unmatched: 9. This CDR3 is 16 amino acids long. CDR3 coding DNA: TGTGCCAGTAGTCCGTTCCGACAGGGTGATAATTCACCCCTCCACTTT. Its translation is CASSPFRQGDNSPLHF.

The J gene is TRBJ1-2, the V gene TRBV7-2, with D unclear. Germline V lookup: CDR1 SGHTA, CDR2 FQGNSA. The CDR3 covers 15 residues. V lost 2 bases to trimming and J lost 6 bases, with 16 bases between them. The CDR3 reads CASSLTPGRFDGYTF. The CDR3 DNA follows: TGTGCCAGCAGCTTAACCCCGGGGAGGTTCGATGGCTACACCTTC.

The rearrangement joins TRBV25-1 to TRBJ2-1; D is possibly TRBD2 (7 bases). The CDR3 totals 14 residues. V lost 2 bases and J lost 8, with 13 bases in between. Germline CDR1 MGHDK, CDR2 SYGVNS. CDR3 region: CASSERGGGDEQFF. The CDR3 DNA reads TGTGCCAGCAGTGAAAGGGGCGGGGGCGATGAGCAGTTCTTC. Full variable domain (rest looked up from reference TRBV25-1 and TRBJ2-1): EADIYQTPRYLVIGTGKKITLECSQTMGHDKMYWYQQDPGMELHLIHYSYGVNSTEKGDLSSESTVSRIRTEHFPLTLESARPSHTSQYLCASSERGGGDEQFFGPGTRLTVL.

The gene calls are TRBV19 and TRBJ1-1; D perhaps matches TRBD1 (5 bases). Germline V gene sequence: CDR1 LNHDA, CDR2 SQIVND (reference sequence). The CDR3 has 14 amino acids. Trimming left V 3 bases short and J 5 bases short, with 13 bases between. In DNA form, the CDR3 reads TGTGCCAGTAGTATCGGAGGGGCAGGGACTGAAGCTTTCTTT. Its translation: CASSIGGAGTEAFF.

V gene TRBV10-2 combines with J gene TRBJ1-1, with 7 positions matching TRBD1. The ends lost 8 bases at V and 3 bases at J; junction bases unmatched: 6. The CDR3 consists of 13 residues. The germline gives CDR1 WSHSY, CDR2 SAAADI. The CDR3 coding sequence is TGCGCCAGCGGGGGACAGTTTTACACTGAAGCTTTCTTT. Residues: CASGGQFYTEAFF.

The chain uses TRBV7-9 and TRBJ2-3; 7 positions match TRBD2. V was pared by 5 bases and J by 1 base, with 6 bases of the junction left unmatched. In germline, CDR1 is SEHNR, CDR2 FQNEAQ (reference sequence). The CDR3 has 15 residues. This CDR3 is CASSRSGSRTDTQYF. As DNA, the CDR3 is TGTGCCAGCAGCCGTAGCGGGTCACGCACAGATACGCAGTATTTT.

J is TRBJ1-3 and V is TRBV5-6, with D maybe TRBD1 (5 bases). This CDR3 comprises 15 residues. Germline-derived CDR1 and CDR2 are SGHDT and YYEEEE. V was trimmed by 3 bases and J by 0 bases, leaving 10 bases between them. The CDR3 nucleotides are TGTGCCAGCAGCTCCCGACAGCTCTCTGGAAACACCATATATTTT. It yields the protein CASSSRQLSGNTIYF.

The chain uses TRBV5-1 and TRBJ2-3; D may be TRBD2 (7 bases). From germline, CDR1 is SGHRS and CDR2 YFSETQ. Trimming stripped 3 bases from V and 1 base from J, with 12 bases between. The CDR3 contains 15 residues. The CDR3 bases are TGCGCCAGCAGCTGGGGGGGGCTAGGCACAGATACGCAGTATTTT. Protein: CASSWGGLGTDTQYF. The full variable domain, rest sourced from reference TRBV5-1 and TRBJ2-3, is KAGVTQTPRYLIKTRGQQVTLSCSPISGHRSVSWYQQTPGQGLQFLFEYFSETQRNKGNFPGRFSGRQFSNSRSEMNVSTLELGDSALYLCASSWGGLGTDTQYFGPGTRLTVL.

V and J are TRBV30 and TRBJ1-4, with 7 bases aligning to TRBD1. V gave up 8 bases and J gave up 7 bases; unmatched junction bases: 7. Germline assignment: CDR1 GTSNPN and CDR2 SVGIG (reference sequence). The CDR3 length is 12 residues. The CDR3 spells CALRTGPEKLFF. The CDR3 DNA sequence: TGTGCCCTCCGGACAGGCCCTGAAAAACTGTTTTTT.

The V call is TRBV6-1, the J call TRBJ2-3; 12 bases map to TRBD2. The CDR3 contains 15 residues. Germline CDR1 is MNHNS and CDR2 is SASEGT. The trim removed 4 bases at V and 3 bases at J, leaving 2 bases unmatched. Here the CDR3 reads CASSGLAGVTDTQYF. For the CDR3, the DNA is TGTGCCAGCAGTGGACTAGCGGGGGTTACAGATACGCAGTATTTT.

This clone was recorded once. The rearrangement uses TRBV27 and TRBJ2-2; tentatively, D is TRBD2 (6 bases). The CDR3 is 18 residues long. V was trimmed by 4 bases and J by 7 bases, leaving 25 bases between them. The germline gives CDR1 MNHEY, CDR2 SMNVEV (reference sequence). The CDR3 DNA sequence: TGTGCCAGCAGTTATGGAATCCCGGTGGGACTTCAGGGCGGGGAGCTGTTTTTT. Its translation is CASSYGIPVGLQGGELFF.

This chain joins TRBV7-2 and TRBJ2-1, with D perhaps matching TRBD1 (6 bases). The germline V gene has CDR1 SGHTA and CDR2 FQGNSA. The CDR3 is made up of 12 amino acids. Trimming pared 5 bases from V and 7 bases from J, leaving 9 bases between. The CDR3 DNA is TGTGCCAGCAGCATTACAGGGAATGAGCAGTTCTTC. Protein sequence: CASSITGNEQFF.

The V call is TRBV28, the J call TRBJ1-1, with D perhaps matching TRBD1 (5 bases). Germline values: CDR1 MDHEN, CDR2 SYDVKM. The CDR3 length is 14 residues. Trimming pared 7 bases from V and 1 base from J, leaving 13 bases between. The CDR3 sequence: CASTPTGPNTEAFF. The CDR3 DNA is TGTGCCAGCACGCCAACAGGCCCGAACACTGAAGCTTTCTTT.

The CDR3 is CAISEAPSGQGYGYTF. The CDR3 DNA follows: TGTGCCATCAGTGAGGCGCCATCGGGACAGGGGTATGGCTACACCTTC. The V and J genes are TRBV10-3 and TRBJ1-2; 10 bases agree with TRBD1. The CDR3 is made up of 16 amino acids. Trimming took 2 bases from V and 5 from J; bases not matched to a gene: 8. Germline values: CDR1 ENHRY, CDR2 SYGVKD.